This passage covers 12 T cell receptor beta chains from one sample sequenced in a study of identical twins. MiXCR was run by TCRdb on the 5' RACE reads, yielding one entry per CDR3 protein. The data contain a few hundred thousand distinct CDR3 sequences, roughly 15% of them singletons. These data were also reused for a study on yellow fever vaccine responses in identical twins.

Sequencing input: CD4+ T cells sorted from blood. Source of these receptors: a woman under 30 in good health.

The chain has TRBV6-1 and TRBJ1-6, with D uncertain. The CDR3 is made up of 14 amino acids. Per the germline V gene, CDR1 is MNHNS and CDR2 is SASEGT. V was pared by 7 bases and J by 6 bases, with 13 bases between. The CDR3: CASTPRGSNSPLHF. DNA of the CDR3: TGTGCCAGCACCCCCCGCGGCAGTAATTCACCCCTCCACTTT.

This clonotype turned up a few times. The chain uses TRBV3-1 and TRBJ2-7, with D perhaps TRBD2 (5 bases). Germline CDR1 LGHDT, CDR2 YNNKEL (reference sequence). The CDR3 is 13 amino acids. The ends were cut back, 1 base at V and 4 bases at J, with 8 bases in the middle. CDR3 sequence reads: CASSQGPGYEQYV. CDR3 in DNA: TGTGCCAGCAGCCAAGGGCCGGGGTACGAGCAGTACGTC.

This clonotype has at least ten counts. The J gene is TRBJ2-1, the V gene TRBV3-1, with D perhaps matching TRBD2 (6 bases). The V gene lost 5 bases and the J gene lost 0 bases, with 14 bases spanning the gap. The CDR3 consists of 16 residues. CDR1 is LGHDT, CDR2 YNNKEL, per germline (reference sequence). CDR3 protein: CASSIRGSGSYNEQFF. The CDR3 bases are TGTGCCAGCAGCATTCGGGGGAGTGGCTCCTACAATGAGCAGTTCTTC.

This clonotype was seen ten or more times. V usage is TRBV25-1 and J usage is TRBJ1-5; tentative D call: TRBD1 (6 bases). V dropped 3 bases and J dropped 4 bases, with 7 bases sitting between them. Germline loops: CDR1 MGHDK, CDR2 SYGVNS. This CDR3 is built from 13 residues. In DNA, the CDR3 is TGTGCCAGCAGTGATAGGGGGAATCAGCCCCAGCATTTT. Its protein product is CASSDRGNQPQHF.

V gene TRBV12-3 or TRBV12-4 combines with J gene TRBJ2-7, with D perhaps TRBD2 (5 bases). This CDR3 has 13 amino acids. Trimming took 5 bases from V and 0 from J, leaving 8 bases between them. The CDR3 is CASSLRGSYEQYV. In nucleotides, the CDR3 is TGTGCCAGCAGTCTCCGGGGCTCCTACGAGCAGTACGTC.

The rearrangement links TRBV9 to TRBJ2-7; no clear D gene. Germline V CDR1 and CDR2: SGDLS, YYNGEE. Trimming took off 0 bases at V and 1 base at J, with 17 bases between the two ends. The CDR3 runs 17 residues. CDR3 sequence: CASSVEAQRTSSYEQYF. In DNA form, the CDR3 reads TGTGCCAGCAGCGTAGAGGCCCAGCGCACCTCTTCCTACGAGCAGTACTTC.

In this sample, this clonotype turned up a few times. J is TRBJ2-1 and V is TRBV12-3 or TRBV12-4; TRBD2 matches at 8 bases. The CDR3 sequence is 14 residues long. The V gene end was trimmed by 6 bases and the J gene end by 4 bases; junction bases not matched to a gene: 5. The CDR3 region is CASRKAGVYNEQFF. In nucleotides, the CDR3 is TGTGCCAGCAGGAAAGCGGGAGTATACAATGAGCAGTTCTTC.

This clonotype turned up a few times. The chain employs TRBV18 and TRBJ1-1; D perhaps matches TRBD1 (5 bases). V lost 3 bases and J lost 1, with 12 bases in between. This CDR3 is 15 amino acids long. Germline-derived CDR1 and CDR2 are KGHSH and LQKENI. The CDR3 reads CASSPKGLANTEAFF. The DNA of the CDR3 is TGTGCCAGCTCACCGAAGGGGTTGGCGAACACTGAAGCTTTCTTT.

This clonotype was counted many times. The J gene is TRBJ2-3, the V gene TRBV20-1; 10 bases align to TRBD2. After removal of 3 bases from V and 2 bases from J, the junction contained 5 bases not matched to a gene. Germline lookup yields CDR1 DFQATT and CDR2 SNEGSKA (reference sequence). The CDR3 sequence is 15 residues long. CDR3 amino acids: CSASILAGATDTQYF. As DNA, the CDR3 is TGCAGTGCTAGTATTCTAGCGGGAGCCACAGATACGCAGTATTTT.

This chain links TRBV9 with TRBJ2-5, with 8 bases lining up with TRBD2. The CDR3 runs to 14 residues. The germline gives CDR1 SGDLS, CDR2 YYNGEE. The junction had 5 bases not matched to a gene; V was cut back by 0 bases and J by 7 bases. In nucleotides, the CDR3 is TGTGCCAGCAGCGTAGAGGGACTAGATGGGACCCAGTACTTC. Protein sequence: CASSVEGLDGTQYF. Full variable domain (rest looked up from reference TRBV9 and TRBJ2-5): DSGVTQTPKHLITATGQRVTLRCSPRSGDLSVYWYQQSLDQGLQFLIQYYNGEERAKGNILERFSAQQFPDLHSELNLSSLELGDSALYFCASSVEGLDGTQYFGPGTRLLVL.

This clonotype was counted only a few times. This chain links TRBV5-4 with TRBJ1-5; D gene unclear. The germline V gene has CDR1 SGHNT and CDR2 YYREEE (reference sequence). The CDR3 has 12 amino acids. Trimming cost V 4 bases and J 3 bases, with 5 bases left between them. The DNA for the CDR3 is TGTGCCAGCAGCGTAGACAATCAGCCCCAGCATTTT. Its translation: CASSVDNQPQHF.

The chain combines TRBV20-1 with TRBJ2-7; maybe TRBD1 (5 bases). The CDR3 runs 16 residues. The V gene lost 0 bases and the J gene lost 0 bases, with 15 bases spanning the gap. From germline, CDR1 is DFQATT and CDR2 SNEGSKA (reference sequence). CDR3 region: CSAREWGVGSSYEQYF. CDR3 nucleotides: TGCAGTGCTAGAGAATGGGGCGTTGGAAGCTCCTACGAGCAGTACTTC.